This T cell receptor (beta chain) was observed in a study of blood T cells in healthy people across ages (dated by TCRdb to the mid-2010s). Background for the entire study: Template switching captured roughly one uniquely barcoded TCR beta cDNA molecule per two T cells in model experiments. The study measured age-related changes in TCR beta repertoire diversity using deep sequencing normalized with unique cDNA molecular identifiers. The donors were divided into four age groups: young (average approximately 17 years), middle-aged (about 41), aged (62) and long-lived (about 90). Donors of different ages were randomly distributed across sequencing lanes to avoid experimental bias. Two additional independent replicas of 1 million unique cDNA reads from the same blood draw were analyzed for two donors (one aged 18 to 30 and one aged 80 or older). The paper's findings and limits, for the study overall: Because profiling used bulk unsorted PBMCs, naive and antigen-experienced compartments could not be compared conclusively. Estimates of total diversity from one million sequenced T cells were regarded as lower bounds and underestimates. Observed TCR beta diversity correlated strongly with the percentage of naive T cells measured by flow cytometry. Compared with the aged group, the long-lived group had more naive CD4+ T cells, fewer expanded clones and increased TCR diversity, a pattern suggesting age selection. Observed TCR beta diversity per million T cells fell roughly linearly with age, and a significant reduction was already apparent by age roughly 41. The CMV infection status of donors was not known, potentially confounding age-related changes in expanded clonotypes.

The 40 or so donors, aged roughly 6 to 100 years, were systemically healthy Caucasian individuals from Russia. Roughly 11 milliliters of peripheral blood were drawn from each donor into EDTA-treated Vacutainer tubes. PBMCs were isolated by Ficoll-Paque density-gradient centrifugation, with at least 6 million obtained per sample. Trizol reagent was used to extract total RNA from the PBMCs, yielding at least 6 micrograms per sample. For every donor, flow cytometry on a PBMC aliquot measured the percentage of naive CD45RAhigh/CD27high T cells. The library was produced with 5' RACE. These reads were obtained on an Illumina HiSeq 2500. A second PCR of roughly 7 to 12 cycles was run with a J-beta primer mix and a sample-barcoded 5' primer. A unique molecular identifier was introduced onto each TCR beta cDNA molecule by a template-switch 5' adaptor carrying 12 random nucleotides. Each sample yielded at least 3 million CDR3-containing paired-end reads. All of the RNA was converted into first-strand cDNA using the Mint cDNA synthesis kit, with a TRBC-specific oligonucleotide serving as the primer. Following uracil-DNA glycosylase treatment, a first 18-cycle PCR with universal primers M1SS and BC2_uni_R was performed on all cDNA. In the paper's pipeline: For normalization, 1 million high-quality reads were randomly selected from each sample, with every read carrying a distinct molecular identifier. Reads with shared molecular identifiers were discarded instead of being binned into consensus sequences. MiTCR, set to a Q25 quality threshold and the strictest error-elimination algorithm, was used for CDR3 identification, clonotype clustering and error correction. A nonparametric unseen species model using Euler transformation provided a lower-bound estimate of total TCR beta diversity. TCRdb's own reprocessing of the public reads used fastp at Q25 and MiXCR and kept productive beta chains. One record per CDR3 amino acid sequence lists the most common genes and DNA. These V and J calls rely on TCRdb rather than the paper's analysis. Counted in this sample were roughly 860,000 distinct CDR3 sequences; around two thirds of them appeared once. 25% to 35% of the sample comes from the top ten.

With regard to this clonotype: Its binding antigen is unknown. Within one base of it there is no much larger clone, and no base qualities were kept.

The germline V gene encodes CDR1 MNHEY and CDR2 SMNVEV (reference sequence). The junction shows trimming of 0 bases on V and 5 bases on J, plus 11 bases between the germline ends. Taken from cysteine to phenylalanine, the CDR3 has 15 residues. CDR3 DNA only is kept here, 45 bases in frame from base 1. The chain is assembled from TRBV27 and TRBJ1-5; confidence is insufficient to name the D gene. This TCR was recovered from a young man in good health. Sequenced: blood. The DNA reads as follows: TGTGCCAGCAGTTTATCGAAGGGCCCCCATCAGCCCCAGCATTTT. Its product reads: CASSLSKGPHQPQHF.